Below are 30 T cell receptor beta chains sequenced from a single sample in a study of preoperative IRX-2 immunotherapy in early breast cancer (dated by TCRdb to the late 2010s). This sample's treatment or condition label indicates: preoperative locoregional IRX-2 cytokine immunotherapy. Library preparation employed the immunoSEQ multiplex PCR assay. TCRdb provides this immuneACCESS table in a form limited to in-frame rearrangements. Some clones are lacking; in checked studies, under half of them reflect an unresolved V gene, and why the rest are absent is not known. This sample holds about 98,000 clones; roughly 85% were observed only once. The ten biggest clones cover about 2.1% of the sample. The material sequenced was tumor tissue, taken after IRX-2 immunotherapy. The receptors were gathered from a human donor with breast cancer.

This chain connects TRBV29-1 to TRBJ1-3; the D gene is possibly TRBD1 (5 bases). Per the germline V gene, CDR1 is SQVTM and CDR2 is ANQGSEA. The germline V and J ends were trimmed by 7 bases and 4 bases, with 11 bases remaining between them. The CDR3 is made up of 12 amino acids. CDR3 residues: CSARTSGNTIYF. CDR3 DNA: TGCAGCGCCCGGACAAGCGGAAACACCATATATTTT.

V gene TRBV11-3 combines with J gene TRBJ2-7; D is ambiguous. Germline V gives CDR1 SGHNT, CDR2 YENEEA. This CDR3 is built from 14 residues. V lost 3 bases, J lost 1 base, and 10 bases lay in between. The CDR3 sequence is CASSFGRVSYEQYF. In DNA form, the CDR3 reads TGTGCCAGCAGCTTCGGCAGAGTTTCCTACGAGCAGTACTTC.

The CDR3 sequence is CASSSGVVGYTF. CDR3 DNA sequence: TGTGCCAGCAGTTCGGGGGTAGTCGGCTACACCTTC. The chain couples TRBV28 to TRBJ1-2; maybe TRBD1 (5 bases). Trimming pared 4 bases from V and 8 bases from J, leaving 11 bases between. The germline CDR1 and CDR2 sequences are MDHEN and SYDVKM. This CDR3 has 12 amino acids.

This CDR3 reads CASSLVRQAAAKLFF. Here the CDR3 DNA reads TGTGCCAGCAGTTTGGTTCGGCAGGCAGCGGCAAAACTGTTTTTT. This chain connects TRBV28 to TRBJ1-4; D uncertain. Germline loops: CDR1 MDHEN, CDR2 SYDVKM. The CDR3 has 15 residues. Trimming removed 3 bases from V and 10 bases from J, with 18 bases in between.

The gene calls are TRBV30 and TRBJ1-1; the D gene is possibly TRBD1 (5 bases). The CDR3 consists of 12 residues. Trimming removed 3 bases at V and 5 bases at J, with 10 bases between. The germline gives CDR1 GTSNPN, CDR2 SVGIG (reference sequence). CDR3 loop: CAWRGETTEAFF. The CDR3 region has the DNA TGTGCCTGGAGAGGGGAGACAACTGAAGCTTTCTTT.

The V gene is TRBV19, the J gene TRBJ2-7, with 11 bases lining up with TRBD1. CDR3 length: 15 amino acids. Germline lookup yields CDR1 LNHDA and CDR2 SQIVND (reference sequence). Trimming at V came to 5 bases and at J to 3 bases, leaving 6 bases not matched to a gene. The DNA of the CDR3 is TGTGCCAGTAGTCTCCGGGACAGGGGGTACTACGAGCAGTACTTC. This codes for CASSLRDRGYYEQYF.

This clone occurred a few times. The V call is TRBV6-8, the J call TRBJ2-3; no clear D gene. This CDR3 has 13 amino acids. CDR1 is MNHGY and CDR2 is SAAAGT in the germline V gene. V lost 5 bases, J lost 6 bases, and 12 bases lay in between. CDR3 loop: CASSPYVGDTQYF. CDR3 nucleotide sequence: TGTGCCAGCAGTCCCTACGTTGGCGATACGCAGTATTTT.

As to this clone: The sample has other DNA sequences that encode this CDR3 too. V usage is TRBV5-1 and J usage is TRBJ1-1; D perhaps matches TRBD1 (5 bases). Germline CDR1 is SGHRS and CDR2 is YFSETQ. This CDR3 region has 14 residues. V gave up 4 bases and J gave up 1 base, with 11 bases separating them. The CDR3 DNA sequence: TGCGCCAGCAGCCCCGGGACGGGGAACACTGAAGCTTTCTTT. This codes for CASSPGTGNTEAFF.

The chain links TRBV6-7 to TRBJ2-1; D unclear. TRBV6-7 is an open reading frame whose function is uncertain. This CDR3 contains 11 residues. V was shortened by 4 bases and J by 9 bases, with 7 bases between the two germline ends. The CDR3 protein is CASSFRVEQFF. CDR3 DNA sequence: TGTGCCAGCAGTTTCAGAGTTGAGCAGTTCTTC.

Here the CDR3 reads CASSLTGGNYGYTF. The CDR3 DNA is TGTGCCAGCAGCTTAACAGGGGGAAATTATGGCTACACCTTC. The chain couples TRBV7-6 to TRBJ1-2; TRBD1 matches at 8 bases. The CDR3 spans 14 residues. V shed 2 bases, J shed 5 bases, and the junction held 4 bases outside the gene matches. The germline gives CDR1 SGHVS, CDR2 FNYEAQ. Full variable domain (rest looked up from reference TRBV7-6 and TRBJ1-2): GAGVSQSPRYKVTKRGQDVALRCDPISGHVSLYWYRQALGQGPEFLTYFNYEAQQDKSGLPNDRFSAERPEGSISTLTIQRTEQRDSAMYRCASSLTGGNYGYTFGSGTRLTVV.

The rearrangement uses TRBV6-8 and TRBJ2-7, with 8 bases lining up with TRBD1. This CDR3 contains 14 residues. V was pared by 5 bases and J by 3 bases, with 6 bases of the junction left unmatched. Germline V CDR1 and CDR2: MNHGY, SAAAGT. DNA for the CDR3: TGTGCCAGCAGTCTTGGACAGGGAAGCTACGAGCAGTACTTC. Protein: CASSLGQGSYEQYF.

This chain links TRBV11-3 with TRBJ1-4, with a tentative D call TRBD1 (6 bases). With 3 bases removed from V and 0 bases from J, the gap between germline ends came to 17 bases. The germline gives CDR1 SGHNT, CDR2 YENEEA. This CDR3 has 18 residues. The CDR3 DNA reads TGTGCCAGCAGCTTGGGGGGACAAGGGATTGCAACTAATGAAAAACTGTTTTTT. Translation gives CASSLGGQGIATNEKLFF.

The J gene is TRBJ1-2, the V gene TRBV30; the D gene is possibly TRBD1 (6 bases). Trimming stripped 5 bases from V and 11 bases from J, with 24 bases between. Germline CDR1 and CDR2: GTSNPN and SVGIG (reference sequence). This CDR3 spans 14 amino acids. CDR3: CAWETGNPMATYTF. The CDR3 nucleotides read TGTGCCTGGGAAACAGGGAACCCTATGGCTACGTACACCTTC. Drawing the rest from reference TRBV30 and TRBJ1-2, the complete variable domain is SQTIHQWPATLVQPVGSPLSLECTVEGTSNPNLYWYRQAAGRGLQLLFYSVGIGQISSEVPQNLSASRPQDRQFILSSKKLLLSDSGFYLCAWETGNPMATYTFGSGTRLTVV.

This chain connects TRBV9 to TRBJ1-5, with no clear D. The CDR3 covers 14 residues. Trimming took off 0 bases at V and 3 bases at J, with 7 bases between the two ends. The germline gives CDR1 SGDLS, CDR2 YYNGEE. CDR3 sequence: CASSVDHNNQPQHF. The CDR3 nucleotides are TGTGCCAGCAGCGTAGACCATAACAATCAGCCCCAGCATTTT.

As regards this clone: One end of the junction does not line up with germline, which may come from a read error. The DNA includes a base that is either unread or ambiguous, and X takes the place of its residue. For the CDR3, the DNA is TGTGYCAGCAGTAAATTACAGGGAGGGCAAGAGACCCAGTACTTC. Its translation: CXSSKLQGGQETQYF. The rearrangement joins TRBV28 to TRBJ2-5; tentatively, D is TRBD2 (7 bases). The CDR3 sequence is 15 residues long. CDR1 and CDR2 (germline): MDHEN, SYDVKM.

The chain carries TRBV19 and TRBJ1-5; 8 bases line up with TRBD1. The CDR3 contains 17 residues. With V trimmed by 8 bases and J by 4 bases, 16 bases remained unmatched. Germline CDR1 and CDR2: LNHDA and SQIVND (reference sequence). DNA of the CDR3: TGTGCCAGTCACCTAGGACAGGGCGACCCGAATAATCAGCCCCAGCATTTT. Its translation is CASHLGQGDPNNQPQHF.

The genes are TRBV6-7 and TRBJ1-1; 8 positions agree with TRBD1. TRBV6-7 is assigned to the ORF class and has an uncertain function. The CDR3 totals 16 residues. J gave up 4 bases and V 0 bases, and 7 bases lay outside the gene matches. The CDR3: CASSYSAHRGVTEAFF. CDR3 coding DNA: TGTGCCAGCAGTTACTCCGCCCACAGGGGGGTCACTGAAGCTTTCTTT.

The chain couples TRBV5-1 to TRBJ2-7, with no clear D. The CDR3 runs 15 residues. The germline V and J ends were trimmed by 0 bases and 2 bases, with 12 bases remaining between them. The germline gives CDR1 SGHRS, CDR2 YFSETQ. In DNA, the CDR3 is TGCGCCAGCAGCTTGGAAGGATTAGGTGCCTACGAGCAGTACTTC. Its protein is CASSLEGLGAYEQYF.

The chain joins TRBV19 to TRBJ2-7; D ambiguous. Trimming took off 5 bases at V and 4 bases at J, with 12 bases between the two ends. Germline lookup yields CDR1 LNHDA and CDR2 SQIVND (reference sequence). This CDR3 spans 13 amino acids. The CDR3: CASSPDLSYEQYF. The CDR3 nucleotides are TGTGCCAGTAGTCCGGATTTAAGTTACGAGCAGTACTTC.

The CDR3 DNA is TGCGCCAGCAGACCTGCGGGGACAGGGAGAGACTACGAGCAGTACTTC. The encoded protein is CASRPAGTGRDYEQYF. The chain links TRBV5-1 to TRBJ2-7; 9 bases align to TRBD1. V lost 5 bases to trimming and J lost 3 bases; unmatched junction nucleotides: 12. The germline V gene encodes CDR1 SGHRS and CDR2 YFSETQ. The CDR3 spans 16 residues.

This sequence joins TRBV30 and TRBJ1-4, with D hard to call. Trimming pared 1 base from V and 7 bases from J, leaving 4 bases between. The CDR3 length is 11 residues. The germline V gene encodes CDR1 GTSNPN and CDR2 SVGIG (reference sequence). Here the CDR3 reads CAWSGVEKLFF. Written as DNA, the CDR3 is TGTGCCTGGAGTGGCGTTGAAAAACTGTTTTTT. Combining the CDR3 with reference TRBV30 and TRBJ1-4 gives the whole variable domain SQTIHQWPATLVQPVGSPLSLECTVEGTSNPNLYWYRQAAGRGLQLLFYSVGIGQISSEVPQNLSASRPQDRQFILSSKKLLLSDSGFYLCAWSGVEKLFFGSGTQLSVL.

This sequence joins TRBV11-3 and TRBJ2-7; the match to TRBD2 covers 8 bases. The length of the CDR3 is 16 residues. V shed 3 bases and J 5 bases; nucleotides not matched to a gene: 12. Germline CDR1 is SGHNT and CDR2 is YENEEA. The CDR3 bases are TGTGCCAGCAGCTTGATTTTGGCGGGAGGTCGGAACGAGCAGTACTTC. It specifies CASSLILAGGRNEQYF.

The chain carries TRBV6-7 and TRBJ2-2; D might be TRBD1 (6 bases). TRBV6-7 is an open reading frame, and its role is uncertain. There are 14 residues in the CDR3. V was trimmed by 8 bases and J by 5 bases, leaving 15 bases between them. Here the CDR3 DNA reads TGTGCCAGCTGGATAGCCAGGGGAACCGGGGAGCTGTTTTTT. Translation: CASWIARGTGELFF.

V is TRBV1 and J is TRBJ2-1; the D call in the table, TRBD2, was not verified against the DNA. TRBV1 is a pseudogene. The CDR3 has 14 amino acids. The CDR3: CASSRDLLIGEQFF. DNA for the CDR3: TGCGCCAGCAGCCGAGACCTTTTGATCGGTGAGCAGTTCTTC.

The rearrangement joins TRBV7-4 to TRBJ2-1; 7 bases are a match to TRBD2. The CDR3 is made up of 13 amino acids. V shed 5 bases, J shed 5 bases, and the junction held 3 bases outside the gene matches. The germline gives CDR1 SGHVT, CDR2 SQSDAQ. The CDR3, as DNA: TGTGCCAGCAGCCAGGGAGGGGACAATGAGCAGTTCTTC. Translated, it gives CASSQGGDNEQFF.

The chain employs TRBV28 and TRBJ1-1, with a tentative D call TRBD1 (5 bases). The CDR3 covers 13 residues. Trimming cost V 2 bases and J 7 bases, with 11 bases left between them. Germline lookup yields CDR1 MDHEN and CDR2 SYDVKM. The CDR3 nucleotides are TGTGCCAGCAGTTTAGGGCAGGGTAATGAAGCTTTCTTT. Its protein product is CASSLGQGNEAFF.

This chain connects TRBV29-1 to TRBJ1-4, with 7 bases identical to TRBD1. The germline gives CDR1 SQVTM, CDR2 ANQGSEA. The CDR3 sequence is 13 residues long. V shed 7 bases, J shed 0 bases, and the junction held 2 bases outside the gene matches. The CDR3 loop is CSAGGATNEKLFF. CDR3 bases: TGCAGCGCAGGGGGTGCAACTAATGAAAAACTGTTTTTT.

This chain uses TRBV6-8 with TRBJ1-1, with 7 bases that match TRBD1. This CDR3 region has 14 residues. Trimming at V came to 5 bases and at J to 1 base, leaving 4 bases not matched to a gene. The V gene's germline CDR1 is MNHGY and CDR2 SAAAGT. CDR3 in amino acids: CASSPQGGNTEAFF. CDR3 nucleotide sequence: TGTGCCAGCAGTCCCCAGGGGGGGAACACTGAAGCTTTCTTT.

The V and J genes are TRBV5-1 and TRBJ1-4; possibly TRBD1 for D (6 bases). Germline lookup yields CDR1 SGHRS and CDR2 YFSETQ. There are 14 residues in the CDR3. The V and J ends lost 3 bases and 8 bases respectively, with 14 bases between them. CDR3 protein: CASSSNQGREKLFF. The CDR3 DNA reads TGCGCCAGCAGCTCTAATCAGGGGCGAGAAAAACTGTTTTTT. The full variable domain, in which reference TRBV5-1 and TRBJ1-4 provide the parts outside the CDR3, is KAGVTQTPRYLIKTRGQQVTLSCSPISGHRSVSWYQQTPGQGLQFLFEYFSETQRNKGNFPGRFSGRQFSNSRSEMNVSTLELGDSALYLCASSSNQGREKLFFGSGTQLSVL.

This chain uses TRBV18 with TRBJ1-6, with D possibly matching TRBD1 (6 bases). From germline, CDR1 is KGHSH and CDR2 LQKENI. V was cut by 1 base and J by 5 bases, with 6 bases left in between. The CDR3 is made up of 14 amino acids. The CDR3 DNA sequence: TGTGCCAGCTCACCACAGGGGGATAATTCACCCCTCCACTTT. Protein: CASSPQGDNSPLHF.